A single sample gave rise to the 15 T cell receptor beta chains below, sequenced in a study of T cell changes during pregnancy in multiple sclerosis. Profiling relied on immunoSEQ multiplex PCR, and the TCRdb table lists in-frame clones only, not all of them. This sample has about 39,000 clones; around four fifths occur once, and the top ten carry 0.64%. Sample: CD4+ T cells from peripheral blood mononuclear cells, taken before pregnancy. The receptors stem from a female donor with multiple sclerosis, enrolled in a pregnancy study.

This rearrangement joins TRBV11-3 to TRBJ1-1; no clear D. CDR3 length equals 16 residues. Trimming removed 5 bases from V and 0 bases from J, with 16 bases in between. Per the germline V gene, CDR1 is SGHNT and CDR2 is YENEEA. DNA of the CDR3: TGTGCCAGCAGCCCTGGGGAGGGCAGCATGAACACTGAAGCTTTCTTT. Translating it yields CASSPGEGSMNTEAFF. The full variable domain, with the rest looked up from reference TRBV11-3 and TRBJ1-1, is EAGVVQSPRYKIIEKKQPVAFWCNPISGHNTLYWYLQNLGQGPELLIRYENEEAVDDSQLPKDRFSAERLKGVDSTLKIQPAELGDSAVYLCASSPGEGSMNTEAFFGQGTRLTVV.

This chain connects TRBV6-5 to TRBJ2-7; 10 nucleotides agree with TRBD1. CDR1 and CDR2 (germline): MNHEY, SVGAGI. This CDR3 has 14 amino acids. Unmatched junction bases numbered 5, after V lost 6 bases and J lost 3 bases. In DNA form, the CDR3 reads TGTGCCAGCAGGAAGACAGGGGGCGGCTACGAGCAGTACTTC. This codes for CASRKTGGGYEQYF.

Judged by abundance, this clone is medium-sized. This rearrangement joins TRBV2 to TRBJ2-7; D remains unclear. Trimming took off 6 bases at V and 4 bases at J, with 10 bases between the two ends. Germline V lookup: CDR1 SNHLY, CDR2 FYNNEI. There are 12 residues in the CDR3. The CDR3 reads CASRHEEYEQYF. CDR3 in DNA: TGTGCCAGCAGACACGAGGAGTACGAGCAGTACTTC.

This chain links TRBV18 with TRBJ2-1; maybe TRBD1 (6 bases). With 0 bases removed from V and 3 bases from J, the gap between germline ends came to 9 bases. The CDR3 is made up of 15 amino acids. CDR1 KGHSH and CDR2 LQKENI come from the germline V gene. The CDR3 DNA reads TGTGCCAGCTCACCACCGGGGGACAACTACAATGAGCAGTTCTTC. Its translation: CASSPPGDNYNEQFF.

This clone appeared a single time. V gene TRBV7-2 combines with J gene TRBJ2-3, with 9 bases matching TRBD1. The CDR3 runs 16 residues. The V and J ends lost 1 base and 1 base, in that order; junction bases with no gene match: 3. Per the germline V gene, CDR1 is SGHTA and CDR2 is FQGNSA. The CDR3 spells CASSLDGDRGTDTQYF. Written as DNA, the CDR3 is TGTGCCAGCAGCTTAGACGGGGACAGGGGCACAGATACGCAGTATTTT.

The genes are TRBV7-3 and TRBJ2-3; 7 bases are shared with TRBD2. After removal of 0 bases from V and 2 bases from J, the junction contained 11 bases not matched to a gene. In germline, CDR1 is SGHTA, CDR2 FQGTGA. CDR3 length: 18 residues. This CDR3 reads CASSLTPGVGGFTDTQYF. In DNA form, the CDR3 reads TGTGCCAGCAGCTTAACCCCAGGTGTGGGGGGGTTCACAGATACGCAGTATTTT. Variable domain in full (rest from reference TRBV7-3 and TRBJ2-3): GAGVSQTPSNKVTEKGKYVELRCDPISGHTALYWYRQSLGQGPEFLIYFQGTGAADDSGLPNDRFFAVRPEGSVSTLKIQRTERGDSAVYLCASSLTPGVGGFTDTQYFGPGTRLTVL.

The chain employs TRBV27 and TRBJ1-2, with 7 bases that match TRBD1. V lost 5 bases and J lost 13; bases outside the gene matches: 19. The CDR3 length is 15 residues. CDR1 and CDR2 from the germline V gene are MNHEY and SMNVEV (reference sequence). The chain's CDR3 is CASSRKTGTEFSSTF. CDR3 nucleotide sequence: TGTGCCAGCAGTCGGAAAACCGGGACAGAATTCTCCAGCACCTTC.

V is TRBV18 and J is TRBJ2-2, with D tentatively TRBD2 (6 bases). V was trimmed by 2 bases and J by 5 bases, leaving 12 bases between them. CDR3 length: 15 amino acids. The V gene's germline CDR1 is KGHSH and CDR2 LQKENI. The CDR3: CASSPKGGKTGELFF. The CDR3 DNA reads TGTGCCAGCTCACCAAAGGGCGGGAAAACCGGGGAGCTGTTTTTT. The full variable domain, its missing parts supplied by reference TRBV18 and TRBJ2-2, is NAGVMQNPRHLVRRRGQEARLRCSPMKGHSHVYWYRQLPEEGLKFMVYLQKENIIDESGMPKERFSAEFPKEGPSILRIQQVVRGDSAAYFCASSPKGGKTGELFFGEGSRLTVL.

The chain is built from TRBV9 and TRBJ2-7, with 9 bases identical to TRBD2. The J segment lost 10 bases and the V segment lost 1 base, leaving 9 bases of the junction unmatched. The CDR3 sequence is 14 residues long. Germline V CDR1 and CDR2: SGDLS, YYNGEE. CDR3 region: CASSVSPSGDPQYF. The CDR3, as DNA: TGTGCCAGCAGCGTAAGTCCTAGCGGGGATCCTCAGTACTTC.

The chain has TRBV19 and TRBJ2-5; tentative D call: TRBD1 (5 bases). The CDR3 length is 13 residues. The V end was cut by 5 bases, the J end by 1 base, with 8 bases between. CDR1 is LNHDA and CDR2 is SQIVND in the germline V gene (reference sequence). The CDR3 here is CASSEGVQETQYF. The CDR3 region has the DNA TGTGCCAGTAGTGAAGGGGTCCAAGAGACCCAGTACTTC.

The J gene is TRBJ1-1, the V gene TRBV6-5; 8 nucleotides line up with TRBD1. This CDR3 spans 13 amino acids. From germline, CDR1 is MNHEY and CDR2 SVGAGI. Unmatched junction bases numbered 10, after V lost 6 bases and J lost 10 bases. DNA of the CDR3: TGTGCCAGCAGCCCCAGGACAGGGTTAAGAGCTTTCTTT. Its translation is CASSPRTGLRAFF.

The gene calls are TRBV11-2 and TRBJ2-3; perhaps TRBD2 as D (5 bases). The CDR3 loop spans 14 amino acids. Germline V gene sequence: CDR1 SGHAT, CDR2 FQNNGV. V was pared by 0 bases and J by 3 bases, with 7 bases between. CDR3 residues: CASSLDGNTDTQYF. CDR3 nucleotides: TGTGCCAGCAGCTTAGACGGGAATACAGATACGCAGTATTTT. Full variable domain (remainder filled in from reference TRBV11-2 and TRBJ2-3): EAGVAQSPRYKIIEKRQSVAFWCNPISGHATLYWYQQILGQGPKLLIQFQNNGVVDDSQLPKDRFSAERLKGVDSTLKIQPAKLEDSAVYLCASSLDGNTDTQYFGPGTRLTVL.

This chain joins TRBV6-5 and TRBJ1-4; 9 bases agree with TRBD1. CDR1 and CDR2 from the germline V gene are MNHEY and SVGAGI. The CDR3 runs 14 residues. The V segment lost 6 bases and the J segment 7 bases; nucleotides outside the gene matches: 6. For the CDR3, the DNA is TGTGCCAGCAGACCCGGGACAGGGATTGAAAAACTGTTTTTT. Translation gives CASRPGTGIEKLFF.

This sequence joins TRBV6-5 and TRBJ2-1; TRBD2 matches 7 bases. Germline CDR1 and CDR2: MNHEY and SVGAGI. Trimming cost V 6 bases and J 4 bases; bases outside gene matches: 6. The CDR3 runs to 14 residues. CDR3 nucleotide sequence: TGTGCCAGCAGGGCGGGAGTTTTGTACAATGAGCAGTTCTTC. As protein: CASRAGVLYNEQFF.

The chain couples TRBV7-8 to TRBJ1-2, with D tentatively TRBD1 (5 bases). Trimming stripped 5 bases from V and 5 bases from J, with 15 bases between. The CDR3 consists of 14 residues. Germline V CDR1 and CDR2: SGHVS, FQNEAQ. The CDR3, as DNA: TGTGCCAGCAGCCCGGGACTGTCTTCGTATGGCTACACCTTC. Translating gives CASSPGLSSYGYTF.